This T cell receptor (beta chain) was identified in a study of T cells expressing NK-cell markers (dated by TCRdb to between 2020 and 2021). Looking at the study overall: Eight or nine donors provided sorted CD3+CD56+NKG2C+, CD3+CD56+NKG2C- and CD3+CD56-NKG2C+ T-cell subsets, whose TCR beta-chain repertoires were profiled. Randomly selected healthy volunteers, three men and five women, were used as the eight sequenced donors. Illumina HiSeq 2000/2500, MiSeq or NextSeq was used to sequence libraries as 2 x 150 bp reads. Among the eight sequenced donors, seven were HCMV-seropositive and one was HCMV-seronegative. What the research found in general, with its limitations: It remained unclear whether the expanded NKG2C-expressing T cell clones were specific for HCMV antigens. Those dominant clonotypes were again the most abundant among CD3+CD56-NKG2C+ cells in a handful of donors, at about 28.3-65%. In five to seven donors, the dominant CD3+CD56+NKG2C+ clonotypes were found to rank among the top 10 CD8+ clonotypes and to make up about 1.0-7.0% of CD8+ T cells.

The CDR3 measures 15 amino acids from cysteine to phenylalanine. No DNA is recorded. Looking up the germline V gene (reference sequence) yields CDR1 MNHEY and CDR2 SMNVEV. HCMV serostatus was determined by detecting HCMV-specific IgG in serum with a commercial ELISA kit. Ficoll density gradient centrifugation was used to isolate peripheral blood mononuclear cells from blood. Concerning this clonotype itself: Its antigen target is currently unknown.

Sequencing was performed on an Illumina HiSeq 2000. The TCR beta cDNA libraries were made using 5'RACE template switching, a step that added both a universal primer site and unique molecular identifiers. cDNA synthesis was primed from the TCR beta constant segment, followed by two successive PCR amplification steps. As for how the authors treated the data: Reads were demultiplexed and grouped by UMI with MIGEC, and clonotypes were assembled and quantified with MiTCR. To exclude erroneous sequences, any TCR cDNA sequence not supported by at least two reads was discarded. Downstream repertoire analysis used the tcR package, and clonotypes were matched across fractions by CDR3 nucleotide sequence plus V segment. VDJmatch was used to annotate antigen specificity against VDJdb, with one amino acid substitution in CDR3 allowed. TCRdb reprocessed the reads and lists each CDR3 protein sequence as a single entry, with no DNA. TCRdb, rather than the study authors, made the V and J calls. For this sample, the table gives approximately 440,000 distinct CDR3 sequences. More than 1.4% of the sample lies in the top ten.

This TCR derives from a woman between 50 and 59 years old in good health. Donor details come from another sample of the same person, matched by shared clones. Source material: blood T cells: a sorted CD56 or NKG2C T cell subset, CD4+ or CD8+ T cells, or bulk PBMC T cells (not recorded which). The chain joins TRBV27 to TRBJ1-2. Here the CDR3 is given as CASSQVRRRNYGYTF.